The clone carrying this T cell receptor (beta chain) turned up a few times. Its matching antigen is unknown. The TCR alpha and TCR beta cDNA libraries, bearing sample barcodes and UMIs, were generated by 5'RACE using constant-segment primers. TCRdb independently ran MiXCR on the 5' RACE reads; one entry per CDR3 protein. The sample contains about 130,000 distinct CDR3 sequences, approximately 6.3% of which appear only once. The CDR3 is 15 amino acids. V lost 1 base and J lost 0, with 9 bases in between. Germline CDR1 and CDR2: MGHRA and YSYEKL. The source of the sample is a study of T-cell memory formation after mild COVID-19. Looking at the study overall: TCR clusters largely stayed donor specific.

Broader study findings: SARS-CoV-2 specificity was not confirmed for second-wave clones peaking on day 37.

The gene calls are TRBV4-1 and TRBJ1-2; no definite D call. Sequenced input: PBMCs or a T cell subset sorted from them (not recorded which). This clonotype was obtained from an adult woman who had mild COVID-19 (a few samples of this study predate the infection). Cell type and time point are not known. CDR3 nucleotide sequence: TGCGCCAGCAGCCAAGTTCTTGGGGCTAACTATGGCTACACCTTC. Protein sequence: CASSQVLGANYGYTF.